This passage covers 20 T cell receptor beta chains from one sample sequenced in a study of blood T cell repertoires in COVID-19 (dated by TCRdb to 2020 to 2022). Receptor amplification or capture employed the immunoSEQ multiplex PCR assay. TCRdb took over this immuneACCESS table, retaining in-frame rearrangements with V and J assigned. Such tables are incomplete; in checked studies, under half of the missing clones stem from an unresolved V gene, and the remainder is unexplained. This sample lists more than 300,000 clones; around 87% were detected once. Clones ranked in the top ten supply around 9.3% of the sample. The sequencing input was peripheral blood. The source is a woman aged 30 to 39 with COVID-19, enrolled during active disease.

V is TRBV19 and J is TRBJ2-2; 7 nucleotides agree with TRBD2. The length of the CDR3 is 15 residues. Trimming took 6 bases from V and 7 from J; bases not matched to a gene: 11. In germline, CDR1 is LNHDA, CDR2 SQIVND (reference sequence). CDR3 sequence (DNA): TGTGCCAGTAGATTGGCGGGAGTCGTCGGCGGGGAGCTGTTTTTT. It translates to CASRLAGVVGGELFF.

The genes are TRBV7-2 and TRBJ2-2; 8 bases are a match to TRBD1. Germline CDR1 is SGHTA and CDR2 is FQGNSA. Losses at the gene ends were 3 bases for V and 6 bases for J; bases not matched to a gene: 9. The CDR3 is 16 amino acids. This chain's CDR3 is CASSFRTGRTAGELFF. The CDR3 coding sequence is TGTGCCAGCAGCTTCCGGACAGGGAGAACAGCCGGGGAGCTGTTTTTT. The variable domain in full, with the rest retrieved from reference TRBV7-2 and TRBJ2-2, is GAGVSQSPSNKVTEKGKDVELRCDPISGHTALYWYRQSLGQGLEFLIYFQGNSAPDKSGLPSDRFSAERTGGSVSTLTIQRTQQEDSAVYLCASSFRTGRTAGELFFGEGSRLTVL.

The V call is TRBV5-6, the J call TRBJ2-1; 8 nucleotides align to TRBD2. This CDR3 region has 16 residues. The J segment lost 7 bases and the V segment lost 0 bases, leaving 9 bases of the junction unmatched. Germline CDR1 and CDR2: SGHDT and YYEEEE. CDR3 region: CASSLGRAGGWNEQFF. Written as DNA, the CDR3 is TGTGCCAGCAGCTTGGGGAGGGCGGGGGGTTGGAATGAGCAGTTCTTC.

The chain couples TRBV27 to TRBJ2-5; 12 bases line up with TRBD2. CDR1 and CDR2 from the germline V gene are MNHEY and SMNVEV (reference sequence). V shed 5 bases and J 5 bases; nucleotides not matched to a gene: 15. CDR3 size: 18 residues. The CDR3 DNA follows: TGTGCCAGCAGTGCCCTTTTCTCGCCTAGCGGGAGGGCCGAGACCCAGTACTTC. It translates to CASSALFSPSGRAETQYF.

The chain uses TRBV6-5 and TRBJ2-7; 10 nucleotides agree with TRBD1. CDR3 length equals 15 residues. The V gene end was trimmed by 2 bases and the J gene end by 7 bases; junction bases not matched to a gene: 8. Germline values: CDR1 MNHEY, CDR2 SVGAGI. Here the CDR3 DNA reads TGTGCCAGCAGTTACCGGGACAGGGGACGTGTGGAGCAGTACTTC. This translates into CASSYRDRGRVEQYF.

The V call is TRBV4-1, the J call TRBJ1-6; a possible D gene is TRBD1 (5 bases). The CDR3 contains 15 residues. The V end lost 0 bases, the J end lost 10 bases, and 13 bases lay between the germline ends. Germline V gene data show CDR1 as MGHRA and CDR2 as YSYEKL. As DNA, the CDR3 is TGCGCCAGCAGCCAAGAAGGACATATTGACTCACCCCTCCACTTT. It codes for CASSQEGHIDSPLHF.

The genes are TRBV9 and TRBJ2-1; the D gene is possibly TRBD1 (5 bases). The V and J ends lost 2 bases and 5 bases respectively, with 17 bases between them. This CDR3 contains 16 residues. Per the germline V gene, CDR1 is SGDLS and CDR2 is YYNGEE. The CDR3: CASSVSPDIGHNEQFF. CDR3 nucleotides: TGTGCCAGCAGCGTCAGCCCGGACATAGGCCACAATGAGCAGTTCTTC.

A single count supports this clone. The chain carries TRBV4-1 and TRBJ2-1; D call uncertain. The CDR3 is 15 residues long. V was shortened by 0 bases and J by 7 bases, with 13 bases between the two germline ends. CDR1 and CDR2 from the germline V gene are MGHRA and YSYEKL. This CDR3 is CASSQDVTDLNEQFF. For the CDR3, the DNA is TGCGCCAGCAGCCAAGATGTTACAGATTTGAATGAGCAGTTCTTC.

This chain links TRBV6-4 with TRBJ2-7; 12 bases match TRBD2. V was clipped by 3 bases and J by 1 base; unmatched bases: 1. The germline CDR1 and CDR2 sequences are MRHNA and SNTAGT. The length of the CDR3 is 15 residues. DNA of the CDR3: TGTGCCAGCAGTGAGGGGACTAGCGGGTCCTACGAGCAGTACTTC. Its protein is CASSEGTSGSYEQYF.

This chain connects TRBV19 to TRBJ2-3; 12 bases are a match to TRBD2. CDR1 LNHDA and CDR2 SQIVND come from the germline V gene (reference sequence). The J segment lost 4 bases and the V segment lost 6 bases, leaving 8 bases of the junction unmatched. CDR3 length: 16 amino acids. CDR3 residues: CASRRLAGAYADTQYF. The CDR3 DNA is TGTGCCAGTAGAAGACTAGCGGGAGCCTACGCAGATACGCAGTATTTT.

This clone was found a few times. The gene calls are TRBV6-2 or TRBV6-3 and TRBJ1-1; D perhaps matches TRBD1 (6 bases). Germline CDR1 MNHEY, CDR2 SVGEGT. The CDR3 is 12 residues long. V lost 2 bases to trimming and J lost 8 bases, with 9 bases between them. CDR3 residues: CASSYGQGEAFF. CDR3 sequence (DNA): TGTGCCAGCAGTTACGGGCAGGGGGAAGCTTTCTTT.

This clone is a singleton in its sample. The chain employs TRBV19 and TRBJ1-5; the D gene is possibly TRBD1 (5 bases). Germline CDR1 LNHDA, CDR2 SQIVND (reference sequence). V was clipped by 5 bases and J by 3 bases, with 14 bases between them. The CDR3 is made up of 15 amino acids. The CDR3 reads CASSRGTDFNQPQHF. The CDR3 DNA is TGTGCCAGTAGTCGCGGGACGGACTTCAATCAGCCCCAGCATTTT.

This chain joins TRBV10-2 and TRBJ2-1; the match to TRBD2 covers 8 bases. The CDR3 is 15 residues long. The V gene end was trimmed by 6 bases and the J gene end by 0 bases; junction bases not matched to a gene: 4. CDR1 and CDR2 from the germline V gene are WSHSY and SAAADI. The CDR3 DNA sequence: TGCGCCAGCAGAGTAAGCGGGAGCTCCTACAATGAGCAGTTCTTC. This sequence encodes CASRVSGSSYNEQFF.

The V gene is TRBV20-1, the J gene TRBJ2-1; 13 bases are shared with TRBD2. V lost 5 bases, J lost 13 bases, and 2 bases stayed unmatched. CDR3 length: 11 residues. Per germline, CDR1 DFQATT and CDR2 SNEGSKA (reference sequence). The chain's CDR3 is CSARTSGRQFF. In nucleotides, the CDR3 is TGCAGTGCTCGGACTAGCGGGAGACAGTTCTTC.

V and J are TRBV9 and TRBJ2-7, with 8 nucleotides matching TRBD2. The CDR3 totals 16 residues. Looked up from germline, CDR1 is SGDLS and CDR2 is YYNGEE. J gave up 6 bases and V 0 bases, and 11 bases lay outside the gene matches. The DNA of the CDR3 is TGTGCCAGCAGCGTAGGAATGGCGGGAGGAGTCCGCGAGCAGTACTTC. Translation gives CASSVGMAGGVREQYF.

Regarding this clone: One junction end does not reproduce the germline sequence, and a read error may be involved. The chain combines TRBV7-7 with TRBJ2-7; 8 bases map to TRBD1. Germline V gives CDR1 SSHAT, CDR2 FNYEAQ (reference sequence). CDR3 length equals 15 residues. The CDR3 bases are TGTGCTAGCAGCCAAGGGACAGGTGTAACCTACGAGCAGTACTTC. Translated: CASSQGTGVTYEQYF.

J is TRBJ2-2 and V is TRBV29-1; tentatively, D is TRBD2 (5 bases). Looked up from germline, CDR1 is SQVTM and CDR2 is ANQGSEA. CDR3 length: 13 residues. V lost 5 bases, J lost 5 bases, and 12 bases lay in between. The CDR3 DNA is TGCAGCGTTCAAGTAGCGCGGACCGGGGAGCTGTTTTTT. This gives the protein CSVQVARTGELFF.

CDR3 nucleotides: TGTGCCAGCAGTTACGCGGTCCAAGAGACCCAGTACTTC. This sequence encodes CASSYAVQETQYF. The V and J genes are TRBV6-5 and TRBJ2-5; no clear D. The CDR3 length is 13 residues. Germline V CDR1 and CDR2: MNHEY, SVGAGI. V gave up 2 bases and J gave up 1 base, with 5 bases separating them.

The chain recombines TRBV27 with TRBJ2-4; D gene ambiguous. Germline V gene lookup returns CDR1 MNHEY and CDR2 SMNVEV (reference sequence). The CDR3 is 14 amino acids. Between the trimmed V and J ends, which lost 5 bases and 0 bases, there was a span of 8 bases. The CDR3 DNA reads as TGTGCCAGCAGTCCATTACTAGCCAAAAACATTCAGTACTTC. Translated, it gives CASSPLLAKNIQYF.

In this sample, this clone turned up a few times. The chain combines TRBV30 with TRBJ2-3; TRBD2 might be the D (5 bases). Per the germline V gene, CDR1 is GTSNPN and CDR2 is SVGIG (reference sequence). V was cut by 3 bases and J by 2 bases, with 9 bases left in between. CDR3 length: 13 residues. The CDR3: CAWRTGVTDTQYF. CDR3 coding DNA: TGTGCCTGGAGAACCGGGGTCACAGATACGCAGTATTTT.